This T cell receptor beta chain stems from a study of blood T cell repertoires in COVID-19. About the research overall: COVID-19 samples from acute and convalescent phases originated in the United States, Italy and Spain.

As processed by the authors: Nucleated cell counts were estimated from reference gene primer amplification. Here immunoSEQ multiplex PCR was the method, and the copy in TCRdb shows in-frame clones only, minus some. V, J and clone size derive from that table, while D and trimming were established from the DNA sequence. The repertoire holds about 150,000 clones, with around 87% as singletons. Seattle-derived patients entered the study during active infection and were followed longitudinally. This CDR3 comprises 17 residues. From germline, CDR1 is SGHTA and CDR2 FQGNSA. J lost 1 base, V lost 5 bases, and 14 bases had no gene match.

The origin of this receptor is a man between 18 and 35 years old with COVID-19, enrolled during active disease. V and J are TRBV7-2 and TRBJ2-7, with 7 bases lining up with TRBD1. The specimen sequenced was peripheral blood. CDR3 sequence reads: CASSPTRRQGSSYEQYF. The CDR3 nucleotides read TGTGCCAGCAGCCCGACCCGACGACAGGGCTCTTCCTACGAGCAGTACTTC.